This T cell receptor (beta chain) appears in the sequencing data of a study of OX40 agonist ivuxolimab in advanced cancers. About this clone itself: Its specificity is not known.

Study results and caveats: Antigens targeted by the expanded peripheral T cells were not determined.

Here immunoSEQ multiplex PCR was the method, and the copy in TCRdb shows in-frame clones only, minus some. The sample records tens of thousands of clones, less than 85% being singletons. Material: CD4+ or CD8+ T cells sorted from blood, obtained in a trial of the OX40 agonist ivuxolimab. This sequence was found in an adult with an advanced solid tumor such as melanoma, head and neck, liver or kidney cancer.

CDR3 nucleotides: TGTGCCAGCAGCTTAGGCCCGACTACAGATACGCAGTATTTT. It translates to CASSLGPTTDTQYF. The chain carries TRBV7-3 and TRBJ2-3; D gene uncertain. Germline V gene sequence: CDR1 SGHTA, CDR2 FQGTGA. Trimming took 2 bases from V and 3 from J, leaving 9 bases between them. The CDR3 contains 14 residues.